This T cell receptor beta chain is drawn from a study of post-analysis software for immune sequencing data. Background on the study: Disease trajectories encompassed relapsing-remitting, secondary progressive and progressive-relapsing multiple sclerosis. Regarding the study as a whole: Four or five TRBV segments were significantly more frequent in patients than in controls. TRBV5-6, TRBV5-1 and TRBV20-1 were among these segments. When compared against controls, multiple sclerosis patients showed significantly lower normalized Chao1 diversity. Strong co-clustering by F measure linked samples that shared a preparation batch.

This clonotype was recorded at least ten times. Its antigen remains unknown. The CDR3 length is 17 residues. The germline V and J ends were trimmed by 3 bases and 0 bases, with 12 bases remaining between them. Germline V CDR1 and CDR2: SEHNR, FQNEAQ (reference sequence). Libraries were made from TCR beta cDNA, and they carried unique molecular identifiers. A population of about 1 to 11 million T cells gave rise to roughly 0.5 million cDNA molecules. MiXCR, applied by TCRdb to the PCR reads, yields one record per CDR3 protein. The repertoire holds over 250,000 distinct CDR3 sequences, with roughly a third as singletons.

Sequenced input: blood. This chain connects TRBV7-9 to TRBJ2-6, with D perhaps being TRBD1 or TRBD2 (5 bases each). The sequence derives from a girl aged 10 to 17 with multiple sclerosis. CDR3 in DNA: TGTGCCAGCAGCTTCCGGGACGGTAGCTCTGGGGCCAACGTCCTGACTTTC. It codes for CASSFRDGSSGANVLTF.